Listed here is a single TCR beta chain. This clonotype was seen a handful of times. Its antigen is still unknown. No quality values exist for individual bases; no much larger clone is one base distant. To prepare the library, RT-PCR was applied. The listed sequencing device is Illumina HiSeq 2500. Using fastp at Q25 and MiXCR, TCRdb reprocessed the public reads and kept productive beta chains. Records with the same CDR3 protein are collapsed into one entry carrying the most frequent genes and DNA. This sample comprises about 780,000 distinct CDR3 sequences, approximately 17% of them detected only once. Jointly, the top ten make up approximately 11% of the sample. Trimming removed 0 bases from V and 8 bases from J, leaving 5 bases between the germline ends. From its cysteine to its phenylalanine, the CDR3 spans 13 amino acids. Just CDR3 DNA is preserved here, 39 bases in frame from base 1. According to the germline V gene, CDR1 reads LGHNA and CDR2 reads YNFKEQ.

This specimen comes from a study of response to subunit inactivated influenza vaccine listed by TCRdb under 2018. In terms of the full investigation: Deep quantitative T cell receptor repertoire profiling was used in the study to track responses to a trivalent subunit inactivated influenza vaccine.

Beyond this particular receptor, the publication reports: According to the authors, only a limited number of new T cells may be recruited by each seasonal influenza vaccination.

The sequence came from a man in his fifties who received an inactivated influenza vaccine. Donor details come from another sample of the same person, matched by shared clones. The material sequenced was PBMCs from blood, taken roughly 5 days after vaccination. In this chain, TRBV4-2 is recombined with TRBJ1-6; confidence is insufficient to name the D gene. The base sequence is TGTGCCAGCAGCCAAGATGAATATTCACCCCTCCACTTT. It translates to CASSQDEYSPLHF.